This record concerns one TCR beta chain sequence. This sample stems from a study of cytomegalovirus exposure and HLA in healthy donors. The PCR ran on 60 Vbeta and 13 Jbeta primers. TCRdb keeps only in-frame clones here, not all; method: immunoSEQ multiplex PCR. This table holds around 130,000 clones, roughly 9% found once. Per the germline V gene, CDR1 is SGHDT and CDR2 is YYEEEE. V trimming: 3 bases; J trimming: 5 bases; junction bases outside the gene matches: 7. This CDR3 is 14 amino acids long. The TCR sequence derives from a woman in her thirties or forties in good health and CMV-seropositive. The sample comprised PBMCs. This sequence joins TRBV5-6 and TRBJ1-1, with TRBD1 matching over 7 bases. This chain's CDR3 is CASSWTGRGTEAFF. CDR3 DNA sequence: TGTGCCAGCAGCTGGACAGGCAGGGGGACTGAAGCTTTCTTT.